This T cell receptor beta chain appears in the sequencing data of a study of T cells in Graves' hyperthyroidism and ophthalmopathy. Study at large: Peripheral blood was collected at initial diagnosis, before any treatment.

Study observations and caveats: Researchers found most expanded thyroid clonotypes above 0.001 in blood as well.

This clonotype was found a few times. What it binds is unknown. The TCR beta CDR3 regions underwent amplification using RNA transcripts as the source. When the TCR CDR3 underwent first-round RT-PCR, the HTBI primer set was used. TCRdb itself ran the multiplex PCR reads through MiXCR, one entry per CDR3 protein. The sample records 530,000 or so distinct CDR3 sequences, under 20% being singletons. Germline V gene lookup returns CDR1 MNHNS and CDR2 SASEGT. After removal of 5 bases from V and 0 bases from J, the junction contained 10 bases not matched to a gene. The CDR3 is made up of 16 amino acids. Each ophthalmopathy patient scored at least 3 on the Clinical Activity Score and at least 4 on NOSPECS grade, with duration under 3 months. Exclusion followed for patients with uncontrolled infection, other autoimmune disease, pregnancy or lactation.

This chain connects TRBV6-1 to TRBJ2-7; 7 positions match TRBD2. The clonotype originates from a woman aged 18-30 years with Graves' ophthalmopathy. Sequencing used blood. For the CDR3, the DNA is TGTGCCAGCAGTTCGGGAGCGGGGATGGGCTCCTACGAGCAGTACTTC. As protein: CASSSGAGMGSYEQYF.